This is a list of T cell receptor beta chains from one sample in a study of blood T cell repertoires in COVID-19. Data came from immunoSEQ multiplex PCR; TCRdb stores just in-frame clones and leaves some out. Of 250,000 to 350,000 clones listed, roughly 80% are singletons. The sequencing sample was made of peripheral blood. The receptor source for this set is a human donor with COVID-19, enrolled during active disease. The donor label of this sample is uncertain. Each CDR3 is given with its conserved first and last residue. Each record gives: clone size, J gene, V gene, D gene, CDR3 DNA, CDR3 protein. A D gene is named only where the DNA matches it firmly. Only some rows state a clone size, as once, few, many or a class for expanded clones.

.,TRBJ1-1,TRBV28,.,TGTGCCAGCAGGGGGGGTTTGGAAGCTTTCTTT,CASRGGLEAFF
.,TRBJ1-1,TRBV12-3/TRBV12-4,.,TGTGCCAGCAGTGGCGGGGGAGATGAAGCTTTCTTT,CASSGGGDEAFF
.,TRBJ2-5,TRBV19,.,TGTGCCAGTAGGGACATCGGCCAAGAGACCCAGTACTTC,CASRDIGQETQYF
.,TRBJ2-3,TRBV5-1,TRBD1,TGCGCCAGCAGCTTGGACGGGGACAGGGGGTTGGATACGCAGTATTTT,CASSLDGDRGLDTQYF
.,TRBJ2-1,TRBV19,.,TGTGCCAGTAGTAAGCTGGGAGGCGGAGGGGCCTACAATGAGCAGTTCTTC,CASSKLGGGGAYNEQFF
.,TRBJ2-5,TRBV29-1,TRBD2,TGCAGCGTTGCCCAAATAGCGGGAGGGCCCGGGGAGACCCAGTACTTC,CSVAQIAGGPGETQYF
few,TRBJ1-1,TRBV2,TRBD1,TGTGCCAGCACCCCGGACAGGGTTGAGGCTGAAGCTTTCTTT,CASTPDRVEAEAFF
.,TRBJ2-2,TRBV29-1,.,TGCAGCGTTGAAGCTGAGTATGCCGGGGAGCTGTTTTTT,CSVEAEYAGELFF
.,TRBJ1-2,TRBV19,TRBD1,TGTGCCAGTAGTACCGACAGGGATGGCGGCTACACCTTC,CASSTDRDGGYTF
.,TRBJ2-3,TRBV4-1,TRBD2,TGCGCCAGCAGCCATACTCTAGCGGGAGTGACCTCAAGGGATACGCAGTATTTT,CASSHTLAGVTSRDTQYF
.,TRBJ2-1,TRBV27,.,TGTGCCAGCAGTTTCGGGAAAGGCACCTACAATGAGCAGTTCTTC,CASSFGKGTYNEQFF
once,TRBJ1-1,TRBV6-1,.,TGTGCCAGCAGTGAAAGGGGAGAAGCTTTCTTT,CASSERGEAFF
.,TRBJ1-3,TRBV12-3/TRBV12-4,.,TGTGCCAGCAGCCCATCTGGAAACACCATATATTTT,CASSPSGNTIYF